The rows below give T cell receptor beta chains drawn from one sample of a study of human T cells and chemical hapten exposure. TCRdb processed the reads anew with MiXCR; each CDR3 protein has one entry. The sample shows about 120,000 distinct CDR3 sequences, over 6.5% of them seen only once. The sample consisted of whole blood. These receptors came from a human donor in good health. Some clones in this sample may be carry-over from other donors' samples. Each CDR3 is given with its conserved first and last residue. D genes are given only for firm matches. Not every row has a clone size; where given, it reads once, few, many or a size class.

cdr3_nt | cdr3_aa | j_call | d_call | v_call | clone_size
TGTGCCAGCAGTTTACAGAAAAGCAATCAGCCCCAGCATTTT | CASSLQKSNQPQHF | TRBJ1-5 | . | TRBV12-3/TRBV12-4 | few
TGTGCCAGCAGCTCCCCACAGGGTAGCTTTGAGCAGTTCTTC | CASSSPQGSFEQFF | TRBJ2-1 | . | TRBV13 | .
TGTGCCAGCAGCCAGGGAGGGACCGGCTACACCTTC | CASSQGGTGYTF | TRBJ1-2 | . | TRBV7-8 | many
TGCAGTGCATACCAGGGGGGCAATCAGCCCCAGCATTTT | CSAYQGGNQPQHF | TRBJ1-5 | TRBD1 | TRBV20-1 | many
TGTGCCAGCAGCTCGACAGGGGGAACCTACAATGAGCAGTTCTTC | CASSSTGGTYNEQFF | TRBJ2-1 | TRBD1 | TRBV7-2 | many
TGCAGCGTCCTAGGGGGGTTCTCCTACGAGCAGTACTTC | CSVLGGFSYEQYF | TRBJ2-7 | . | TRBV29-1 | many
TGTGCCACCAGCAGAACCAGCACAGATACGCAGTATTTT | CATSRTSTDTQYF | TRBJ2-3 | . | TRBV15 | many
TGTGCCAGCAGCCAAGATTGGGGCACCGGGGAGCTGTTTTTT | CASSQDWGTGELFF | TRBJ2-2 | . | TRBV14 | few
TGCGCCAGCAGCTTGAGGACCACCTACGAGCAGTACTTC | CASSLRTTYEQYF | TRBJ2-7 | . | TRBV5-1 | many
TGTGCCAGCAGTTTCTTGACGGGGACTGAAGCTTTCTTT | CASSFLTGTEAFF | TRBJ1-1 | . | TRBV6-6 | .
TGTGCCAGCAGCCTAGACAGTTACTATGGCTACACCTTC | CASSLDSYYGYTF | TRBJ1-2 | . | TRBV11-2 | .
TGTGCCAGTTGGAAGAACACTGAAGCTTTCTTT | CASWKNTEAFF | TRBJ1-1 | . | TRBV6-6 | .
TGTGCCAGCGCTGTACTACTTGACTATGGCTACACCTTC | CASAVLLDYGYTF | TRBJ1-2 | . | TRBV7-2 | many
TGTGCCAGCAGCTTAAGGTCCGGGGAGCTGTTTTTT | CASSLRSGELFF | TRBJ2-2 | . | TRBV7-3 | .
TGTGCCAGCAGTCGACAGACTTTAAATTCACCCCTCCACTTT | CASSRQTLNSPLHF | TRBJ1-6 | . | TRBV6-5 | .
TGCAGTGCTAGGGTCCAGGGGACTCGATCCACTGAAGCTTTCTTT | CSARVQGTRSTEAFF | TRBJ1-1 | . | TRBV20-1 | few
TGTGCCAGCAGCCCACTGGACAGGGGATACGAGCAGTACTTC | CASSPLDRGYEQYF | TRBJ2-7 | TRBD1 | TRBV7-6 | .
TGCAGCGTTCAACAGGGTCGGGGCACAGATACGCAGTATTTT | CSVQQGRGTDTQYF | TRBJ2-3 | . | TRBV29-1 | many
TGTGCCAGCAGTTTGAAAGGTAGAGGTGAAAAACTGTTTTTT | CASSLKGRGEKLFF | TRBJ1-4 | . | TRBV12-3/TRBV12-4 | few
TGTGCCAGCAGTGAAAATCAGTGGAGCTACGAGCAGTACTTC | CASSENQWSYEQYF | TRBJ2-7 | . | TRBV6-1 | many
TGTGCCAGCAGTGAAACGTGGGACAACTATGGCTACACCTTC | CASSETWDNYGYTF | TRBJ1-2 | . | TRBV6-1 | many
TGCAGTGCTAGACCTTTACTAGCGGGGGACCAAGAGACCCAGTACTTC | CSARPLLAGDQETQYF | TRBJ2-5 | TRBD2 | TRBV20-1 | many
TGTGCCAGCAGTTTATTAGCCCCAAAAGGGTCCGAAAAACTGTTTTTT | CASSLLAPKGSEKLFF | TRBJ1-4 | . | TRBV28 | few
TGTGCCAGCAGTACCGGGACAGAAGAGACCCAGTACTTC | CASSTGTEETQYF | TRBJ2-5 | TRBD1 | TRBV12-3/TRBV12-4 | .
TGCAGTGCTAGCCCCCATGCAGGCCTCATGAACACTGAAGCTTTCTTT | CSASPHAGLMNTEAFF | TRBJ1-1 | . | TRBV20-1 | many
TGTGCCAGCAGTTTTGCGTCCCCGGGCGCAGAAAAACTGTTTTTT | CASSFASPGAEKLFF | TRBJ1-4 | . | TRBV7-8 | .
TGTGCCAGCAGCTTCCCCGGACCGCATCCGTATTTT | CASSFPGPHPYF | TRBJ2-3 | . | TRBV7-2 | many
TGTGCCAGCAGTTTAGGCGGGGGGTACAATGAGCAGTTCTTC | CASSLGGGYNEQFF | TRBJ2-1 | TRBD2 | TRBV12-3/TRBV12-4 | .
TGTGCCAGCAGTTTGTGGGGGCGGCGCTCCTACGAGCAGTACTTC | CASSLWGRRSYEQYF | TRBJ2-7 | . | TRBV12-3/TRBV12-4 | many
TGTGCCAGCAGCCACCTAGCGGTTGAGCAGTTCTTC | CASSHLAVEQFF | TRBJ2-1 | TRBD2 | TRBV6-2/TRBV6-3 | few
TGTGCCAGCAGTAGGGGACTAGCGCGGTACGAGCAGTACTTC | CASSRGLARYEQYF | TRBJ2-7 | TRBD2 | TRBV12-3/TRBV12-4 | few
TGTGCCAAGAAACCGGGACAGAGAGATCAAGAGACCCAGTACTTC | CAKKPGQRDQETQYF | TRBJ2-5 | TRBD1 | TRBV6-2/TRBV6-3 | .
TGTGCCAGCAGTTACTTCGGTGCGGGGCCCTACGAGCAGTACTTC | CASSYFGAGPYEQYF | TRBJ2-7 | . | TRBV6-5 | .
TGTGCCAGCAGCGTTCAGGGGGTGAGCACTGAAGCTTTCTTT | CASSVQGVSTEAFF | TRBJ1-1 | TRBD1 | TRBV2 | many
TGCAGCGTTGAGGACAACTACGAGCAGTACTTC | CSVEDNYEQYF | TRBJ2-7 | . | TRBV29-1 | few
TGTGCCAGCAGTAAGACGGGACAGGGGGCCGCCAAAAACATTCAGTACTTC | CASSKTGQGAAKNIQYF | TRBJ2-4 | TRBD1 | TRBV6-6 | .
TGCAGCGTAGCCTTGGAGGGTTTAGGAGGCTACACCTTC | CSVALEGLGGYTF | TRBJ1-2 | . | TRBV29-1 | few
TGTGCCAGCAGTGAACAACAGGACGGGGGCGGTAGCACAGATACGCAGTATTTT | CASSEQQDGGGSTDTQYF | TRBJ2-3 | . | TRBV2 | .
TGTGCCAGCAGTTCGACAGGGCCACTAAGGTCACCCCTCCACTTT | CASSSTGPLRSPLHF | TRBJ1-6 | TRBD1 | TRBV12-3/TRBV12-4 | few
TGTGCCAGTAGTCCCTCGGGCAGGGGCGCGAGCGGGGAGCTGTTTTTT | CASSPSGRGASGELFF | TRBJ2-2 | . | TRBV19 | few
TGTGCCAGCAGTTTTTGGGAGCAAGGTGAGCAGTTCTTC | CASSFWEQGEQFF | TRBJ2-1 | . | TRBV27 | many
TGTGCCAGCAGCCCGAATACAGGGGCGAATCAGCCCCAGCATTTT | CASSPNTGANQPQHF | TRBJ1-5 | TRBD1 | TRBV11-2 | many
TGCGCCAGCAGCCCTGACAGCGGCCTTGAAGCTTTCTTT | CASSPDSGLEAFF | TRBJ1-1 | . | TRBV4-3 | few
TGCGCCAGCAGTGAGGTGGCTGCTAGCACAGATACGCAGTATTTT | CASSEVAASTDTQYF | TRBJ2-3 | . | TRBV10-2 | few